Sequencing of this TCR beta chain was carried out in a study of T-cell reconstitution after alpha-beta-depleted transplantation in children. The CDR3 has 16 amino acids. The trim removed 4 bases at V and 1 base at J, leaving 5 bases unmatched. Germline lookup yields CDR1 MDHEN and CDR2 SYDVKM. Unique molecular identifiers were incorporated when the TCRbeta library was constructed. MiXCR was run by TCRdb on the PCR reads, yielding one entry per CDR3 protein. The table includes about a million distinct CDR3 sequences, about 26% detected once. General observations from the study: After transplant, at about two months, alpha-beta T cells were reportedly derived from several hundred expanded graft clones. Surviving thymic progenitors and recipient T cells were the source of high TCRbeta diversity at day 60 in some patients.

The sample holds a few counts of this clonotype. Its antigen is unknown. The sample here was PBMCs, mostly from graft donor cells, taken 360 days after TCRalphabeta/CD19-depleted stem cell transplant. The sequence came from a boy in the first two years of life who had a stem cell transplant for SCID, so the T cells may come from the graft donor. The chain combines TRBV28 with TRBJ2-7; 12 bases are shared with TRBD1. The CDR3 DNA reads as TGTGCCAGCAGTTCGCCGGGACAGGGGGCTTCCTACGAGCAGTACTTC. Its translation: CASSSPGQGASYEQYF.